These 28 T cell receptor beta chains share one sample of origin, sequenced in a study of cytomegalovirus exposure and HLA in healthy donors. The PCR was carried out with 60 Vbeta primers and 13 Jbeta primers. Clones were read by immunoSEQ multiplex PCR, and TCRdb kept only the in-frame ones, dropping some. The sample lists approximately 120,000 clones; approximately 83% were seen once. Sequenced sample: PBMCs. All receptors derive from a woman in her 40s in good health and CMV-seropositive.

Note on this clone: One end of the junction does not line up with germline, which may come from a read error. V gene TRBV6-1 combines with J gene TRBJ1-4; TRBD1 agrees at 8 bases. The V gene's germline CDR1 is MNHNS and CDR2 SASEGT. This CDR3 has 15 amino acids. The CDR3: CASREAGQANEKLFF. The CDR3 nucleotides read TGTGCCAGCAGAGAAGCGGGACAGGCTAATGAAAAACTGTTTTTT.

Remarks on this clone: One end of the junction is discordant with germline, which a read error may explain. The chain combines TRBV28 with TRBJ2-3, with D possibly matching TRBD1 (5 bases). Germline CDR1 and CDR2: MDHEN and SYDVKM. The CDR3 is 16 amino acids. CDR3 DNA sequence: TGTGCCAGCAGGTCCCAGAGGACAAGTAGCACAGATACGCGGTATTTT. Translation: CASRSQRTSSTDTRYF.

This chain uses TRBV29-1 with TRBJ1-2, with 9 bases lining up with TRBD1. The J segment lost 7 bases and the V segment lost 8 bases, leaving 5 bases of the junction unmatched. CDR1 is SQVTM and CDR2 is ANQGSEA in the germline V gene. The CDR3 is made up of 11 amino acids. CDR3 coding DNA: TGCAGCTCCTGGACAGGGGCTGGCTACACCTTC. This gives the protein CSSWTGAGYTF.

The chain links TRBV18 to TRBJ2-7; D gene uncertain. The CDR3 extends over 12 amino acids. Trimming removed 6 bases from V and 5 bases from J, with 11 bases in between. The germline gives CDR1 KGHSH, CDR2 LQKENI. The CDR3 sequence is CASSMGRNEQYF. CDR3 bases: TGTGCCAGCTCCATGGGCCGGAACGAGCAGTACTTC.

The chain employs TRBV5-1 and TRBJ2-1, with 14 positions matching TRBD2. Germline-derived CDR1 and CDR2 are SGHRS and YFSETQ. The CDR3 contains 21 residues. The V and J ends lost 4 bases and 0 bases, in that order; junction bases with no gene match: 15. As DNA, the CDR3 is TGCGCCAGCAGCAATGGACTAGCGGGAGGTGGGGTAGGGTCCTCCTACAATGAGCAGTTCTTC. Translated: CASSNGLAGGGVGSSYNEQFF.

This chain connects TRBV2 to TRBJ2-1; 7 bases align to TRBD2. V trimming: 2 bases; J trimming: 9 bases; junction bases outside the gene matches: 10. The CDR3 has 15 amino acids. CDR1 is SNHLY, CDR2 FYNNEI, per germline. The CDR3 loop reads CASSEPPRTRPEQFF. Written as DNA, the CDR3 is TGTGCCAGCAGTGAACCGCCCAGGACTAGGCCTGAGCAGTTCTTC.

The J gene is TRBJ2-7, the V gene TRBV7-6; D perhaps matches TRBD2 (5 bases). V was cut by 5 bases and J by 0 bases, with 14 bases left in between. The CDR3 totals 15 residues. Looked up from germline, CDR1 is SGHVS and CDR2 is FNYEAQ. CDR3 protein: CASSPGSLFSYEQYF. The CDR3 bases are TGTGCCAGCAGCCCGGGGTCTCTTTTCTCCTACGAGCAGTACTTC.

This rearrangement joins TRBV6-5 to TRBJ1-1, with a possible D match to TRBD1 (5 bases). This CDR3 has 15 residues. V lost 2 bases, J lost 6 bases, and 16 bases lay in between. From germline, CDR1 is MNHEY and CDR2 SVGAGI. The CDR3, as DNA: TGTGCCAGCAGTTACGCGTGGGGCAGGATCGCTGAAGCTTTCTTT. Protein sequence: CASSYAWGRIAEAFF.

This chain joins TRBV19 and TRBJ2-3, with D maybe TRBD2 (5 bases). CDR3 length equals 17 residues. Trimming removed 3 bases at V and 5 bases at J, with 21 bases between. Germline V gives CDR1 LNHDA, CDR2 SQIVND (reference sequence). The DNA for the CDR3 is TGTGCCAGTAGTATCTACCTGAGTGGGAGTGGAAAAGATACGCAGTATTTT. Its protein is CASSIYLSGSGKDTQYF.

CDR3 in DNA: TGTGCCAGCGGTTCAGGGAAGAACGAGCAGTACTTC. It is translated as CASGSGKNEQYF. The chain is built from TRBV7-9 and TRBJ2-7; D is possibly TRBD1 (5 bases). Looked up from germline, CDR1 is SEHNR and CDR2 is FQNEAQ (reference sequence). V was clipped by 8 bases and J by 5 bases, with 13 bases between them. The length of the CDR3 is 12 residues.

This clone was counted a single time. V is TRBV7-3 and J is TRBJ2-5; the D gene is possibly TRBD2 (6 bases). Germline V gene data show CDR1 as SGHTA and CDR2 as FQGTGA. V lost 5 bases and J 5 bases, leaving 18 bases between the germline ends. The CDR3 extends over 15 amino acids. The CDR3 nucleotides are TGTGCCAGCAGCCAAAGAGGCGGGACCGGGGAGACCCAGTACTTC. This encodes CASSQRGGTGETQYF.

The rearrangement links TRBV6-6 to TRBJ1-1; no clear D. Trimming took 4 bases from V and 0 from J, leaving 15 bases between them. Germline assignment: CDR1 MNHNY and CDR2 SVGAGI (reference sequence). The CDR3 runs 16 residues. The CDR3 coding sequence is TGTGCCAGCAGTTCACGACCACTCGGGGTGAACACTGAAGCTTTCTTT. Its protein product is CASSSRPLGVNTEAFF.

The V gene is TRBV27, the J gene TRBJ2-3; maybe TRBD1 (6 bases). The germline V and J ends were trimmed by 6 bases and 3 bases, with 13 bases remaining between them. Germline V gene data show CDR1 as MNHEY and CDR2 as SMNVEV (reference sequence). The CDR3 has 14 amino acids. The CDR3 coding sequence is TGTGCCAGCAGCCCTTGGGGGCTAACAGATACGCAGTATTTT. As protein: CASSPWGLTDTQYF.

V is TRBV5-1 and J is TRBJ2-3; D is ambiguous. V was shortened by 4 bases and J by 1 base, with 13 bases between the two germline ends. CDR1 and CDR2 from the germline V gene are SGHRS and YFSETQ. This CDR3 comprises 15 residues. CDR3 sequence: CASSRLRIGTDTQYF. The CDR3 DNA sequence: TGCGCCAGCAGCCGCTTGAGGATCGGCACAGATACGCAGTATTTT.

The V and J genes are TRBV7-9 and TRBJ2-5; 8 bases are a match to TRBD1. Germline CDR1 reads SEHNR; CDR2 reads FQNEAQ (reference sequence). Trimming at V came to 2 bases and at J to 5 bases, leaving 4 bases not matched to a gene. The CDR3 spans 14 residues. The CDR3 loop reads CASSLKQGEETQYF. As DNA, the CDR3 is TGTGCCAGCAGCTTAAAACAGGGGGAGGAGACCCAGTACTTC.

V and J are TRBV4-1 and TRBJ1-4, with no clear D. The CDR3 is 13 residues long. Trimming cost V 4 bases and J 7 bases, with 10 bases left between them. The germline CDR1 and CDR2 sequences are MGHRA and YSYEKL. The CDR3 nucleotides are TGCGCCAGCAGCCGCCCCTATGGTGAAAAACTGTTTTTT. Its protein product is CASSRPYGEKLFF.

In DNA form, the CDR3 reads TGTGCCAGCAGTCAGACAGGGGGCAATCAGCCCCAGCATTTT. As protein: CASSQTGGNQPQHF. This rearrangement joins TRBV6-5 to TRBJ1-5, with TRBD1 matching over 8 bases. After removal of 5 bases from V and 2 bases from J, the junction contained 2 bases not matched to a gene. The CDR3 sequence is 14 residues long. Germline loops: CDR1 MNHEY, CDR2 SVGAGI.

This chain links TRBV30 with TRBJ1-2; D not resolved. Trimming removed 4 bases from V and 5 bases from J, with 11 bases in between. CDR3 length: 12 amino acids. The germline CDR1 and CDR2 sequences are GTSNPN and SVGIG (reference sequence). This chain's CDR3 is CAWTPAGYGYTF. The CDR3 coding sequence is TGTGCCTGGACCCCGGCGGGATATGGCTACACCTTC.

As DNA, the CDR3 is TGTGCCAGCAGCGTAGCTACCGGGAGAGGGGTTCGGGGCACAGATACGCAGTATTTT. Residues: CASSVATGRGVRGTDTQYF. The rearrangement uses TRBV9 and TRBJ2-3; D is perhaps TRBD2 (6 bases). The CDR3 consists of 19 residues. The V gene's germline CDR1 is SGDLS and CDR2 YYNGEE. Trimming left V 0 bases short and J 1 base short, with 21 bases between.

This clone has a single count. V gene TRBV6-1 combines with J gene TRBJ2-5; tentatively, D is TRBD1 (7 bases). This CDR3 region has 15 residues. Trimming shortened V by 10 bases and J by 2 bases, and 20 bases separated the two germline ends. Germline V CDR1 and CDR2: MNHNS, SASEGT. CDR3: CATQSRRGDQETQYF. The DNA for the CDR3 is TGTGCCACCCAAAGCCGCAGGGGGGATCAAGAGACCCAGTACTTC.

The chain is built from TRBV7-9 and TRBJ2-5; D is perhaps TRBD2 (6 bases). V was trimmed by 5 bases and J by 7 bases, leaving 20 bases between them. The V gene's germline CDR1 is SEHNR and CDR2 FQNEAQ (reference sequence). The CDR3 runs to 15 residues. CDR3 amino acids: CASSHNSKEGGTQYF. The DNA for the CDR3 is TGTGCCAGCAGCCATAATTCCAAGGAGGGCGGGACCCAGTACTTC.

This clone was observed a handful of times. The gene calls are TRBV9 and TRBJ2-3; perhaps TRBD2 as D (7 bases). Per germline, CDR1 SGDLS and CDR2 YYNGEE. CDR3 length: 15 residues. V was trimmed by 3 bases and J by 4 bases, leaving 15 bases between them. CDR3 DNA: TGTGCCAGCAGCGGCGGGGGAGGGGGAGCAGATACGCAGTATTTT. This encodes CASSGGGGGADTQYF. Filled out from reference TRBV9 and TRBJ2-3, the complete variable domain reads DSGVTQTPKHLITATGQRVTLRCSPRSGDLSVYWYQQSLDQGLQFLIQYYNGEERAKGNILERFSAQQFPDLHSELNLSSLELGDSALYFCASSGGGGGADTQYFGPGTRLTVL.

The rearrangement joins TRBV7-9 to TRBJ2-3, with a possible D match to TRBD2 (6 bases). Germline V CDR1 and CDR2: SEHNR, FQNEAQ (reference sequence). Trimming took 4 bases from V and 2 from J, leaving 22 bases between them. The CDR3 covers 18 residues. CDR3 nucleotides: TGTGCCAGCAGCTACCCCTCGGCGGGACCCACCGACACAGATACGCAGTATTTT. Translated, it gives CASSYPSAGPTDTDTQYF.

The sample holds a few counts of this clone. The CDR3 DNA reads as TGTGCCAGCAGCCCCAGGGGGACAGGGTGGGAGACCCAGTACTTC. Its translation is CASSPRGTGWETQYF. The rearrangement joins TRBV11-2 to TRBJ2-5, with 9 positions matching TRBD1. V dropped 5 bases and J dropped 5; count of bases not matched to a gene: 9. CDR1 and CDR2 from the germline V gene are SGHAT and FQNNGV. This CDR3 comprises 15 residues.

V usage is TRBV7-6 and J usage is TRBJ1-4; no firm D call. Germline CDR1 reads SGHVS; CDR2 reads FNYEAQ. This CDR3 is 13 amino acids long. V lost 2 bases and J 6 bases, leaving 7 bases between the germline ends. DNA for the CDR3: TGTGCCAGCAGCTTATATGCAGATGAAAAACTGTTTTTT. Translation gives CASSLYADEKLFF. Using reference TRBV7-6 and TRBJ1-4 for the parts outside the CDR3, the full variable domain is GAGVSQSPRYKVTKRGQDVALRCDPISGHVSLYWYRQALGQGPEFLTYFNYEAQQDKSGLPNDRFSAERPEGSISTLTIQRTEQRDSAMYRCASSLYADEKLFFGSGTQLSVL.

The chain joins TRBV28 to TRBJ1-6; D is ambiguous. Looked up from germline, CDR1 is MDHEN and CDR2 is SYDVKM. Trimming took 8 bases from V and 7 from J, leaving 12 bases between them. The CDR3 has 13 residues. This CDR3 reads CASGQEDNSPLHF. The DNA of the CDR3 is TGTGCCAGCGGGCAGGAGGACAATTCACCCCTCCACTTT. The variable domain in full, with the rest retrieved from reference TRBV28 and TRBJ1-6, is DVKVTQSSRYLVKRTGEKVFLECVQDMDHENMFWYRQDPGLGLRLIYFSYDVKMKEKGDIPEGYSVSREKKERFSLILESASTNQTSMYLCASGQEDNSPLHFGNGTRLTVT.

The rearrangement links TRBV15 to TRBJ1-2, with D possibly being TRBD1 (5 bases). Germline loops: CDR1 LNHNV, CDR2 YYDKDF (reference sequence). V shed 3 bases and J shed 7 bases, with 9 bases lying between them. This CDR3 contains 12 residues. Written as DNA, the CDR3 is TGTGCCACCAGCAGGGCAGACAGTGGCTACACCTTC. Its translation is CATSRADSGYTF.

The chain couples TRBV29-1 to TRBJ2-7; D is possibly TRBD2 (7 bases). Germline V lookup: CDR1 SQVTM, CDR2 ANQGSEA. This CDR3 has 13 amino acids. Trimming pared 4 bases from V and 3 bases from J, leaving 13 bases between. DNA for the CDR3: TGCAGCGTTGGGGGGGGGCGCGGCTACGAGCAGTACTTC. Its translation is CSVGGGRGYEQYF.